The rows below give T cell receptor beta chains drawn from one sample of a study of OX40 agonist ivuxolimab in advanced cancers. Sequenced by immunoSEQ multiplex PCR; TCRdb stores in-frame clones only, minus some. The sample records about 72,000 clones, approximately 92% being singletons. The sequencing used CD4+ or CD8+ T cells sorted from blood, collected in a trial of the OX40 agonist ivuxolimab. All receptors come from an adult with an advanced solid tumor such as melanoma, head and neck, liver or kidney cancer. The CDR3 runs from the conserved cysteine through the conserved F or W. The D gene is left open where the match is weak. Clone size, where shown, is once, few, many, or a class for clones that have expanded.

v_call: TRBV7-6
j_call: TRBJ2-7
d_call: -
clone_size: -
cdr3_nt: TGTGCCAGCAGCTTAGACAGGTCCGCGCAGTACTTC
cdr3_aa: CASSLDRSAQYF

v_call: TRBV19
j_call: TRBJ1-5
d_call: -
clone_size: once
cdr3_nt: TGTGCCAGTAGAGGGGCTGGGGTAAGGGGCAATCAGCCCCAGCATTTT
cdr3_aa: CASRGAGVRGNQPQHF

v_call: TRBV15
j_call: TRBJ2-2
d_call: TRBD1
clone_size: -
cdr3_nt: TGTGCCACCTCTATCCTCAGGGGGCCGACCGGGGAGCTGTTTTTT
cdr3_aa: CATSILRGPTGELFF

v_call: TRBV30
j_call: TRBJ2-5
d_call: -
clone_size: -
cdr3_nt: TGTGCCTGGAGTTTTGGAGGGCCCCAAGAGACCCAGTACTTC
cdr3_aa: CAWSFGGPQETQYF

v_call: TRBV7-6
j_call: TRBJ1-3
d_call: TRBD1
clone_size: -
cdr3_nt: TGTGCCACCGGGGACAGCTCTGGAAACACCATATATTTT
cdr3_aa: CATGDSSGNTIYF

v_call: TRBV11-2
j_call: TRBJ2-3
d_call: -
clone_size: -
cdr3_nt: TGTGCCAGCAGCGTCAAACTAGGAGATACGCAGTATTTT
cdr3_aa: CASSVKLGDTQYF

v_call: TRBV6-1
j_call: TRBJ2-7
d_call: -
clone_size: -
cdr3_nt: TGTGCCAGCAGTGAAAGGGGGGGGTCAAATAAACCCTACGAGCAGTACTTC
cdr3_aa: CASSERGGSNKPYEQYF

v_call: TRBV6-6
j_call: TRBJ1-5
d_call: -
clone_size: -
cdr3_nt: TGTGCCAGCAGTCCCCCTTCTCAGCCCCAGCATTTT
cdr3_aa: CASSPPSQPQHF

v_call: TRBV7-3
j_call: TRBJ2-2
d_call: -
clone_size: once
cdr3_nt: TGTGCCAGCAGCTTCCCAGGAGGGGGCGCCGGGGAGCTGTTTTTT
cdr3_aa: CASSFPGGGAGELFF

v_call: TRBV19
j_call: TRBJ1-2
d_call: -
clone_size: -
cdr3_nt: TGTGCCAGTACCCCCGACAGGATCTTCAACTATGGCTACACCTTC
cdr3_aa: CASTPDRIFNYGYTF

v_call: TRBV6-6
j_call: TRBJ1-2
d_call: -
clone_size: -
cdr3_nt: TGTGCCAGCAGTTACGGGGGGAACTATGGCTACACCTTC
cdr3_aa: CASSYGGNYGYTF

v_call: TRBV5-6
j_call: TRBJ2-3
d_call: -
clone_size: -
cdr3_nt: TGTGCCAGCAGCTCCGAAAACGGGCCGGGACTGGAGACAGATACGCAGTATTTT
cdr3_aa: CASSSENGPGLETDTQYF

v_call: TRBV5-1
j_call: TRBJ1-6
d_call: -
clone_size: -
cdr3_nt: TGCGCCAGCAGCTTGGAAGTAACGACTGCTCCCCTCCACTTT
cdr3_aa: CASSLEVTTAPLHF

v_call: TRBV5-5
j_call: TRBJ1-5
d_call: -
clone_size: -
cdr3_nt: TGTGCCAGCAGCCCCCCAGGGAGTAATCAGCCCCAGCATTTT
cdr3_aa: CASSPPGSNQPQHF

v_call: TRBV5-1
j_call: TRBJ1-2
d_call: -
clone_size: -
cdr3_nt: TGCGCCAGCAGCTTTGAGGGAAACCCGTATGGCTACACCTTC
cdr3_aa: CASSFEGNPYGYTF

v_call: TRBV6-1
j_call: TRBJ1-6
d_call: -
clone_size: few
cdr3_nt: TGTGCCAGCACGAAAACGAAGGGGGAACCCCTCCACTTT
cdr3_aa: CASTKTKGEPLHF

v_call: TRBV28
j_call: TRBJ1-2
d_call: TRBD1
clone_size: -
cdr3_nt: TGTGCCAGCAGTCCTTCGGACAGGGGGCCTTATGGCTACACCTTC
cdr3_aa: CASSPSDRGPYGYTF

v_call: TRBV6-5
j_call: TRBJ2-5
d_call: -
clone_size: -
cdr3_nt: TGTGCCAGCAGTTTTCCCTCAGAAGAGACCCAGTACTTC
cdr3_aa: CASSFPSEETQYF

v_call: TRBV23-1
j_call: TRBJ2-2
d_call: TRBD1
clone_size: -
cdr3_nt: TGCGCCAGCAGTCAATCCTCCCGCGGACAGGGGGCGCGGACCGGGGAGCTGTTTTTT
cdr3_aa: CASSQSSRGQGARTGELFF

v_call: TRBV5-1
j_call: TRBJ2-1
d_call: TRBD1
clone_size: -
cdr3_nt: TGCGCCAGCCAGGACAGGGGGATGGATGAGCAGTTCTTC
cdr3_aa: CASQDRGMDEQFF

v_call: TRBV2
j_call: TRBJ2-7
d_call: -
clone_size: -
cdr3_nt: TGTGCCAGCAGCCGCCAGGGGAAGAAATACGAGCAGTACTTC
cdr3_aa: CASSRQGKKYEQYF

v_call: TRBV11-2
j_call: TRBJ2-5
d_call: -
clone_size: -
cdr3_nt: TGTGCCAGCAGCTTAGGTGGCCCCTCCTCAGAGACCCAGTACTTC
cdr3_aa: CASSLGGPSSETQYF

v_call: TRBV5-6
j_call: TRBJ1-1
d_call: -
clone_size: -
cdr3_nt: TGTGCCAGCAGCTTGAGATTAGGACGTTTTACTGAAGCTTTCTTT
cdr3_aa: CASSLRLGRFTEAFF

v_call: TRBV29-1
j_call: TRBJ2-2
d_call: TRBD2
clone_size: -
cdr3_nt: TGCAGCGTTGAGGATAGCGGGGCGAACACCGGGGAGCTGTTTTTT
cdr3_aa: CSVEDSGANTGELFF

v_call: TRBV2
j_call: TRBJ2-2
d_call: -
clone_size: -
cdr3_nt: TGTGCCAGCAGGGACAGTTTGACCGGGGAGCTGTTTTTT
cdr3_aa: CASRDSLTGELFF

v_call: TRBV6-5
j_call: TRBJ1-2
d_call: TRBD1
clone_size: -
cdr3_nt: TGTGCCAGCAGTTACGGCGGGACAGGGTCTGGCTATGGCTACACCTTC
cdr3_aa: CASSYGGTGSGYGYTF

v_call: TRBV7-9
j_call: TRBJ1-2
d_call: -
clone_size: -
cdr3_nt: TGTGCCAGCAGCCGGACAGCGCCGGAGGTTGGCTACACCTTC
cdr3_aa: CASSRTAPEVGYTF

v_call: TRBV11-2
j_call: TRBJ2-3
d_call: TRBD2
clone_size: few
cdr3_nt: TGTGCCAGCAGCCCCTCGCTAGCGGGAAGGGCAGATACGCAGTATTTT
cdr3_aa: CASSPSLAGRADTQYF